These T cell receptor beta chains were read from a single sample in a study of tumor and adjacent non-tumor tissue in lung cancer. TCRdb analysed the multiplex PCR reads with MiXCR anew, one entry per CDR3 protein. The sample contains over 110,000 distinct CDR3 sequences, approximately 70% of which appear only once. Material for sequencing was lung tumor tissue. Source of these receptors: a man aged 55 to 69 with small cell lung cancer. Each CDR3 is given with its conserved first and last residue. Each record gives: V gene, clone size, D gene, J gene, CDR3 protein, CDR3 DNA. The D gene is left open where the match is weak. Expanded clones get a size class; other rows say once, few or many, or leave the size out.

TRBV5-4	NA	NA	TRBJ2-2	CASSQRVQALTGELFF	TGTGCCAGCAGCCAGAGGGTACAGGCACTCACCGGGGAGCTGTTTTTT
TRBV11-2	NA	NA	TRBJ1-1	CASGSKQWSRINTEAFF	TGTGCCAGCGGCTCAAAGCAGTGGTCAAGGATAAACACTGAAGCTTTCTTT
TRBV6-1	NA	NA	TRBJ2-3	CVSSEIPGLKDTQYF	TGTGTCAGCAGTGAAATCCCGGGATTGAAAGATACACAGTATTTT
TRBV6-5	NA	NA	TRBJ1-4	CVSSFREHEKLFF	TGTGTCAGCAGTTTCAGGGAACATGAAAAACTGTTTTTC
TRBV5-4	many	NA	TRBJ2-5	CASSLVLSQETQYF	TGTGCCAGCAGCTTGGTTCTAAGCCAAGAGACCCAGTACTTC
TRBV7-9	NA	NA	TRBJ2-5	CTSRRPPQETQYF	TGTACTAGCAGAAGGCCCCCCCAAGAGACACAGTACTTC
TRBV20-1	NA	TRBD2	TRBJ2-5	CSTREHSGELMTQYF	TGCAGTACTAGAGAGCACAGCGGGGAGCTTATGACCCAGTACTTC
TRBV11-2	NA	TRBD1	TRBJ2-4	CTSSCRDRGNIQYF	TGTACCAGCAGCTGCCGGGACAGGGGAAACATTCAGTACTTC
TRBV11-2	NA	NA	TRBJ1-1	CTSSPLSWDTEAFF	TGTACCAGCAGTCCTTTGAGTTGGGACACTGAAGCTTTCTTT
TRBV7-8	many	TRBD2	TRBJ2-7	CASSLELAGSYEQYF	TGTGCCAGCAGCTTAGAACTAGCGGGGTCCTACGAGCAGTACTTC
TRBV6-1	NA	NA	TRBJ2-1	CASFGGTTSKQFF	TGTGCCAGCTTCGGTGGCACAACCAGTAAGCAGTTCTTC
TRBV11-2	NA	TRBD2	TRBJ2-3	CVSRLLAGGLDTQYF	TGTGTCAGCAGATTACTAGCGGGAGGATTAGATACGCAGTACTTT
TRBV20-1	many	NA	TRBJ2-3	CSLGLAGSTDTQYF	TGCAGCTTGGGTCTGGCGGGAAGCACAGATACGCAGTATTTT
TRBV29-1	once	TRBD1	TRBJ2-2	CSAGTEGELFF	TGCAGCGCTGGGACAGAAGGGGAGCTGTTTTTT
TRBV29-1	NA	NA	TRBJ2-4	CGVGVSSEESQYF	TGCGGCGTTGGGGTTAGCAGCGAAGAGAGCCAGTACTTC
TRBV11-2	many	NA	TRBJ2-5	CASSLSWSPRETQYF	TGTGCCAGCAGCTTATCATGGTCCCCCCGGGAGACCCAGTACTTC
TRBV12-3/TRBV12-4	NA	NA	TRBJ2-2	CASSLVRVRNTGELFF	TGTGCCAGCAGTTTAGTGCGGGTCCGAAACACCGGGGAGCTGTTTTTT
TRBV29-1	NA	TRBD2	TRBJ2-1	CSLSGTSGRATYNERFF	TGCAGCCTGTCCGGGACTAGCGGGAGAGCTACCTACAATGAGCGGTTCTTC
TRBV12-3/TRBV12-4	NA	NA	TRBJ2-7	CVSSPLGTDWSCEQYF	TGTGTCAGCAGCCCTCTCGGGACCGACTGGAGCTGCGAGCAGTACTTC
TRBV14	NA	NA	TRBJ2-1	CASSQVSGWLNEQFF	TGTGCCAGCAGCCAGGTCAGTGGGTGGCTTAATGAGCAGTTCTTC
TRBV29-1	once	NA	TRBJ1-1	CSVVGGSITEALF	TGCAGCGTTGTCGGGGGCTCGATCACTGAAGCTTTATTT
TRBV7-9	NA	NA	TRBJ2-7	CATGGAGSPSYEQCF	TGTGCCACAGGGGGAGCGGGCTCACCTTCCTACGAGCAGTGCTTC
TRBV4-1	NA	NA	TRBJ1-5	CASSLVASDLPQHF	TGCGCCAGTAGCTTAGTAGCCTCTGATCTGCCCCAGCATTTT
TRBV7-2	few	NA	TRBJ2-5	CASSLAGQKETQYF	TGTGCCAGCAGCTTAGCTGGACAGAAAGAGACCCAGTACTTC
TRBV5-4	few	NA	TRBJ2-2	CASSWGADTGELFF	TGTGCCAGCAGCTGGGGGGCCGACACCGGGGAGCTGTTTTTT
TRBV11-2	NA	NA	TRBJ2-6	CVSSLDWDISGANVLTF	TGTGTCAGCAGCTTAGACTGGGACATATCTGGAGCCAACGTCCTGACCTTC
TRBV11-2	NA	NA	TRBJ2-6	CASNPQGGFLNSGAIVLTF	TGTGCCAGCAACCCCCAGGGGGGGTTCCTCAACTCTGGGGCCATCGTCCTGACTTTC
TRBV5-4	many	TRBD1	TRBJ1-1	CASSRYQQGVNTEAFF	TGTGCCAGCAGCCGATACCAACAGGGGGTAAACACTGAAGCTTTCTTT
TRBV6-1	NA	NA	TRBJ2-3	CASSREIGIDTQYF	TGTGCCAGCTCCCGGGAGATCGGCATAGATACGCAGTATTTT
TRBV6-6	few	NA	TRBJ1-5	CAITSGLVQPQHF	TGTGCCATAACCTCAGGGCTTGTTCAGCCCCAGCATTTT
TRBV14	NA	TRBD2	TRBJ2-3	CASSRWTSGTDTQYF	TGTGCCAGCAGCCGTTGGACTAGCGGCACAGATACGCAGTATTTT
TRBV6-1	NA	NA	TRBJ1-2	CVSRRTGYNGYTF	TGTGTCAGCAGAAGAACAGGGTACAATGGCTACACCTTC